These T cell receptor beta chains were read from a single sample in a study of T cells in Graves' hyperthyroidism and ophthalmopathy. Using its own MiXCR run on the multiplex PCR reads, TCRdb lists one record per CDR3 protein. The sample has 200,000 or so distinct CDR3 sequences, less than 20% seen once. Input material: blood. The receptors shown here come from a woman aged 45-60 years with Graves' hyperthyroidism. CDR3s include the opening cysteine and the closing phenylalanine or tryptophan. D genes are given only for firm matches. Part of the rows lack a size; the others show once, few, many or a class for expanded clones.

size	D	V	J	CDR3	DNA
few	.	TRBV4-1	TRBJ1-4	CASSLGSQLEEKLFF	TGCGCCAGCAGCCTAGGGTCTCAACTGGAAGAAAAACTGTTTTTT
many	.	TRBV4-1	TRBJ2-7	CASSQEMGDGQYF	TGCGCCAGCAGCCAAGAGATGGGGGACGGGCAGTACTTC
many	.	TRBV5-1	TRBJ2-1	CASTIGLGLNEQFF	TGCGCCAGCACCATTGGTCTAGGGCTCAATGAGCAGTTCTTC
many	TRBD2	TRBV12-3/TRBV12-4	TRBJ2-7	CASSRAGVKEQYF	TGTGCCAGCAGTAGAGCGGGAGTAAAAGAGCAGTACTTC
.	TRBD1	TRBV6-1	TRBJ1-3	CASSRAQGVAGNTIYF	TGTGCCAGCAGTAGAGCACAGGGGGTTGCTGGAAACACCATATATTTT
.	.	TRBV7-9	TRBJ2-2	CASSPLGTGLNTGELFF	TGTGCCAGCAGCCCCCTCGGGACCGGTCTCAACACCGGGGAGCTGTTTTTT
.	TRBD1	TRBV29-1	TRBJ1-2	CSVEAPGQIYGYTF	TGCAGCGTTGAAGCCCCGGGACAGATCTATGGCTACACCTTC
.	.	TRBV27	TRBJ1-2	CASSNDRRYYGYTF	TGTGCCAGCAGTAACGACAGGAGATACTATGGCTACACCTTC
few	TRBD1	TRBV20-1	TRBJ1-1	CSARQTGQMNTEAFF	TGCAGTGCTAGGCAAACGGGACAGATGAACACTGAAGCTTTCTTT
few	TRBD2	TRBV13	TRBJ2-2	CASSPSGDYTGELFF	TGTGCCAGCAGCCCGAGCGGGGACTACACCGGGGAGCTGTTTTTT
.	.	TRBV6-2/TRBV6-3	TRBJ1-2	CASNRDGNYGYTF	TGTGCCAGCAACCGGGACGGAAACTATGGCTACACCTTC
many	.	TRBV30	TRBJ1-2	CAWSQSHYGYTF	TGTGCCTGGAGTCAGAGCCACTATGGCTACACCTTC
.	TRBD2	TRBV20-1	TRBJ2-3	CSARAHGLAGRGTDTQYF	TGCAGTGCTAGAGCCCACGGACTAGCGGGAAGGGGCACAGATACGCAGTATTTT
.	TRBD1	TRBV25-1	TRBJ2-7	CASSAPGQGLFYEQYF	TGTGCCAGCAGTGCACCAGGACAGGGACTCTTCTACGAGCAGTACTTC
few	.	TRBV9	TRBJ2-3	CASSGFGDIITDTQYF	TGTGCCAGCAGCGGCTTCGGGGACATAATCACAGATACGCAGTATTTT
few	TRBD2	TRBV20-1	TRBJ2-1	CSARVRERGGPYNEQFF	TGCAGTGCTCGGGTCCGGGAGCGGGGCGGCCCATACAATGAGCAGTTCTTC
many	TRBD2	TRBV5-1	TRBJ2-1	CASTWPGLENEQFF	TGCGCCAGCACCTGGCCGGGACTAGAAAATGAGCAGTTCTTC